This T cell receptor (beta chain) was captured in a study of blood T cell repertoires in COVID-19. Background on the study: The United States, Italy and Spain provided the acute and convalescent COVID-19 samples. Sample material is recorded as cDNA or gDNA derived from T cells, B-cell-depleted T cells, or PBMCs.

Original handling: Estimation of nucleated cell counts relied on the amplification of reference gene primers. TCRdb keeps only in-frame clones here, not all; method: immunoSEQ multiplex PCR. V, J and clone size reflect that table, while D and trimming were determined from the DNA. Here the sample spans about 23,000 clones, 88% being singletons. Deletions cut 5 bases from V and 1 base from J, with 11 bases between. From germline, CDR1 is SGHAT and CDR2 FQNNGV. The CDR3 is 15 amino acids. This chain links TRBV11-2 with TRBJ2-2; maybe TRBD1 (6 bases). The clonotype was recovered from a man in his 70s in a cohort sampled during active COVID-19. Sequenced: peripheral blood. The CDR3: CASSPPGVNTGELFF. The CDR3 DNA follows: TGTGCCAGCAGCCCGCCAGGGGTGAACACCGGGGAGCTGTTTTTT.